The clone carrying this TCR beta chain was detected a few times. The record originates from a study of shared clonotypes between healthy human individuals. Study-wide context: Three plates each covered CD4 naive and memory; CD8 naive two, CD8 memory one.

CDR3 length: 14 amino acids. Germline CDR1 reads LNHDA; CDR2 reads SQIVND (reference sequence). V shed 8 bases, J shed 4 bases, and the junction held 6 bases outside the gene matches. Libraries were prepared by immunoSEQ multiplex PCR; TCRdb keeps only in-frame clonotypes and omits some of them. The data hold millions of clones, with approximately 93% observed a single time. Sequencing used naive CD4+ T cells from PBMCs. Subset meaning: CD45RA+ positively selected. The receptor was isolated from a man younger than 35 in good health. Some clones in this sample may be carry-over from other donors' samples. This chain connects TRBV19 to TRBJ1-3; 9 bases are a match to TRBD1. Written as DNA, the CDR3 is TGTGCCAGTTCCAGGGACAGGGTCGGAAACACCATATATTTT. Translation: CASSRDRVGNTIYF.